The TCR beta chain under discussion was sequenced for a study of vaccination and CD4 T cells after COVID-19. About the research overall: In culture, cells were exposed to overlapping spike peptides from SARS-CoV-2, HCoV-NL63, HCoV-OC43 and HCoV-229E.

Treatment noted: approximately nine-day PBMC culture with coronavirus spike peptide pools or control peptides (ViraFEST assay). The germline V gene has CDR1 DFQATT and CDR2 SNEGSKA (reference sequence). J lost 1 base, V lost 1 base, and 23 bases had no gene match. CDR3 size: 22 residues. The table lists this clonotype with a few counts. Its antigen is undetermined. Sequenced with the Oncomine TCR Beta short-read assay was DNA taken from cultured CD4+ T cells. Using its own MiXCR run on the PCR reads, TCRdb lists one record per CDR3 protein. This table has 9,100 or so distinct CDR3 sequences, less than 40% appearing once.

Material: cultured CD4+ T cells from blood. V and J are TRBV20-1 and TRBJ1-5; 9 bases fit TRBD1. The source of this sequence is a human donor with COVID-19. The CDR3 DNA is TGCAGTGCTAGAGGACAAACCGGGACCCGGGGACAGGGAGCAAGCAGCAATCAGCCCCAGCATTTT. Its translation is CSARGQTGTRGQGASSNQPQHF.